The clone carrying this TCR beta chain was seen at least ten times. Antigen unknown. The sample comes from a study of CD8+CD57+ T cells in acquired aplastic anemia. Study as a whole: Average DNA yield from sorted CD4+ and CD8+ cells was around 3 ug. Researchers reported that healthy donors averaged roughly 9.8 million reads for CD4+ cells.

Profiling of TCR beta VDJ combinations and CDR3 sequences used genomic DNA as template. TCRdb re-called the reads with MiXCR, one entry per CDR3 protein. The table records approximately 380,000 distinct CDR3 sequences, about two thirds of them present only once. Study-wide results and caveats: Found in both controls and patients were around 31 CD8+ CDR3 sequences. Between the patient and control groups, CD8+ Simpson's diversity did not differ significantly.

This CDR3 comprises 17 residues. Trimming took 3 bases from V and 0 from J; bases not matched to a gene: 10. Germline CDR1 DFQATT, CDR2 SNEGSKA (reference sequence). The TCR comes from a human donor in good health, serving as a control. The rearrangement uses TRBV20-1 and TRBJ2-5; 10 bases agree with TRBD1. The sample taken for sequencing was sorted CD4+, CD8+, or CD8+CD57+ T cells (not recorded which) from PBMCs. The chain's CDR3 is CSARTGGERIDQETQYF. The CDR3 nucleotides read TGCAGTGCTAGGACAGGGGGCGAACGAATAGACCAAGAGACCCAGTACTTC.